In this sample, the clone carrying this T cell receptor (beta chain) turned up once. These data come from a study of blood T cells in healthy people across ages. V shed 5 bases and J 2 bases; nucleotides not matched to a gene: 3. The CDR3 loop spans 13 amino acids. CDR1 is DFQATT, CDR2 SNEGSKA, per germline (reference sequence). Next came a second PCR, run for about 7 to 12 cycles, which used a sample-barcoded 5' primer along with a J-beta primer mix. The template-switch adaptor was a 5' adaptor with 12 random nucleotides. It tagged each cDNA molecule. TCRdb fed the 5' RACE reads into MiXCR, producing one record per CDR3 protein. The sample comprises around 1,000,000 distinct CDR3 sequences, under 30% of which are singletons, and 0.65% to 0.75% rests with the top ten. A further study also used this sample, focusing on T cells of mothers and their children.

Sequencing used blood. The gene calls are TRBV20-1 and TRBJ1-3; 7 nucleotides agree with TRBD1. The receptor's source is a girl under 10 years old in good health. The CDR3 is CSADQGAGNTIYF. DNA for the CDR3: TGCAGTGCTGACCAGGGGGCTGGAAACACCATATATTTT.